These 17 T cell receptor beta chains were sequenced from one sample in a study of a mutant IDH1 vaccine in newly diagnosed glioma. Time point in this sample: week 5, during vaccination. Vaccinated patients received 300 ug of mutant IDH1 20-mer peptide per dose, with topical imiquimod. What these receptors recognize is not known. Profiling relied on immunoSEQ multiplex PCR, and the TCRdb table lists in-frame clones only, not all of them. Among approximately 11,000 clones listed, more than 75% were seen once. Here the sequenced sample was PBMCs, taken from a glioma patient whose treatment included an IDH1 peptide vaccine. Receptors originate from a woman aged 35 to 49 with glioma. Some clones in this sample may be carry-over from other donors' samples.

The rearrangement uses TRBV11-2 and TRBJ2-7; no clear D gene. Germline CDR1 reads SGHAT; CDR2 reads FQNNGV. V was clipped by 3 bases and J by 4 bases, with 10 bases between them. The CDR3 is 13 residues long. The CDR3 sequence: CASSLGLGYEQYF. The CDR3 DNA follows: TGTGCCAGCAGCTTGGGCCTGGGTTACGAGCAGTACTTC.

The V gene is TRBV7-9, the J gene TRBJ1-1, with D perhaps matching TRBD1 (5 bases). V lost 2 bases, J lost 1 base, and 14 bases lay in between. The CDR3 sequence is 16 residues long. Germline V gives CDR1 SEHNR, CDR2 FQNEAQ (reference sequence). CDR3 coding DNA: TGTGCCAGCAGCTTACCCTCTGCGGACAAGAACACTGAAGCTTTCTTT. Protein: CASSLPSADKNTEAFF.

DNA for the CDR3: TGTGCCAGCAGTTACGCAGGGGATGAGCAGTTCTTC. Its translation: CASSYAGDEQFF. This chain uses TRBV6-5 with TRBJ2-1, with D possibly TRBD1 on 6 matching bases. The CDR3 consists of 12 residues. Germline V lookup: CDR1 MNHEY, CDR2 SVGAGI. The ends were cut back, 2 bases at V and 8 bases at J, with 7 bases in the middle.

V usage is TRBV27 and J usage is TRBJ1-1; the match to TRBD1 covers 7 bases. CDR1 MNHEY and CDR2 SMNVEV come from the germline V gene (reference sequence). After removal of 4 bases from V and 1 base from J, the junction contained 9 bases not matched to a gene. The CDR3 covers 16 residues. The CDR3 nucleotides read TGTGCCAGCAGTTATATCCGGGACAGTGCGAACACTGAAGCTTTCTTT. Protein product: CASSYIRDSANTEAFF.

This clone showed up just a few times. The chain couples TRBV6-6 to TRBJ1-1, with D maybe TRBD1 (5 bases). Trimming took 0 bases from V and 8 from J, leaving 13 bases between them. The CDR3 covers 14 residues. Per the germline V gene, CDR1 is MNHNY and CDR2 is SVGAGI (reference sequence). This chain's CDR3 is CASSYSSGGGEAFF. CDR3 bases: TGTGCCAGCAGTTACTCGTCCGGGGGGGGAGAAGCTTTCTTT.

This clone appeared a few times. In DNA, the CDR3 is TGTGCCAGCTCACCGGACATATTGAACACTGAAGCTTTCTTT. It yields the protein CASSPDILNTEAFF. The V and J genes are TRBV18 and TRBJ1-1, with D possibly TRBD1 on 5 matching bases. Germline CDR1 reads KGHSH; CDR2 reads LQKENI. The CDR3 length is 14 residues. Trimming left V 3 bases short and J 0 bases short, with 8 bases between.

This chain links TRBV5-1 with TRBJ2-2; D may correspond to TRBD1 or TRBD2 (5 bases each). Germline lookup yields CDR1 SGHRS and CDR2 YFSETQ. V was cut by 4 bases and J by 3 bases, with 7 bases left in between. The CDR3 is 13 amino acids. CDR3 DNA: TGCGCCAGCAGCGTGGGGGACACCGGGGAGCTGTTTTTT. Residues: CASSVGDTGELFF.

CDR3 loop: CASRQAFANTEAFF. The CDR3 DNA reads TGCGCCAGCCGACAGGCGTTTGCAAACACTGAAGCTTTCTTT. The chain has TRBV5-1 and TRBJ1-1; possibly TRBD1 for D (6 bases). This CDR3 region has 14 residues. Germline V CDR1 and CDR2: SGHRS, YFSETQ. V was clipped by 7 bases and J by 2 bases, with 15 bases between them.

The chain employs TRBV27 and TRBJ1-2; the match to TRBD1 covers 7 bases. The CDR3 totals 16 residues. The V gene's germline CDR1 is MNHEY and CDR2 SMNVEV (reference sequence). The V gene end was trimmed by 0 bases and the J gene end by 2 bases; junction bases not matched to a gene: 6. The CDR3 reads CASSLSRPTGNYGYTF. The CDR3 DNA reads as TGTGCCAGCAGTTTATCCCGTCCGACAGGGAACTATGGCTACACCTTC.

The gene calls are TRBV30 and TRBJ1-1, with D maybe TRBD1 (5 bases). CDR1 and CDR2 from the germline V gene are GTSNPN and SVGIG (reference sequence). The CDR3 totals 13 residues. V was shortened by 2 bases and J by 1 base, with 8 bases between the two germline ends. The CDR3 region has the DNA TGTGCCTGGAGTCAAAGGGGGAACACTGAAGCTTTCTTT. It yields the protein CAWSQRGNTEAFF.

The gene calls are TRBV12-5 and TRBJ2-1; 8 nucleotides align to TRBD2. This CDR3 is built from 16 residues. Trimming at V came to 4 bases and at J to 4 bases, leaving 9 bases not matched to a gene. Germline V lookup: CDR1 LGHNT, CDR2 FRNRAP. The CDR3, as DNA: TGTGCTAGTGGTTCGTCTGGCGGGGGGATTTACAATGAGCAGTTCTTC. This encodes CASGSSGGGIYNEQFF.

The J gene is TRBJ2-3, the V gene TRBV2, with TRBD2 as a possible D gene (5 bases). V was shortened by 5 bases and J by 6 bases, with 15 bases between the two germline ends. The germline V gene has CDR1 SNHLY and CDR2 FYNNEI. The CDR3 consists of 14 residues. The CDR3 nucleotides read TGTGCCAGCAGTAGAGGAGGACTTGGCGATACGCAGTATTTT. The encoded protein is CASSRGGLGDTQYF.

This clone was counted only a few times. The V gene is TRBV30, the J gene TRBJ2-1; 13 bases line up with TRBD2. Germline V gene sequence: CDR1 GTSNPN, CDR2 SVGIG (reference sequence). The J segment lost 6 bases and the V segment lost 3 bases, leaving 2 bases of the junction unmatched. The CDR3 runs to 14 residues. This CDR3 is CAWRGLAGANEQFF. Here the CDR3 DNA reads TGTGCCTGGAGAGGACTAGCGGGGGCCAATGAGCAGTTCTTC.

V and J are TRBV30 and TRBJ2-6; 7 bases fit TRBD1. CDR1 and CDR2 (germline): GTSNPN, SVGIG (reference sequence). Germline trimming cut 6 bases from V and 0 bases from J; bases unmatched to any gene: 5. The CDR3 is made up of 15 amino acids. CDR3 sequence reads: CACIRQGSGANVLTF. The CDR3 DNA is TGTGCCTGTATACGACAGGGCTCTGGGGCCAACGTCCTGACTTTC.

The rearrangement uses TRBV7-9 and TRBJ1-3; D gene uncertain. Germline V CDR1 and CDR2: SEHNR, FQNEAQ (reference sequence). Trimming took 5 bases from V and 4 from J, leaving 18 bases between them. The CDR3 length is 16 residues. CDR3 bases: TGTGCCAGCAGCCCCCGGACCTGGGCGTCGGGAAACACCATATATTTT. Amino acids: CASSPRTWASGNTIYF. The entire variable domain, with the rest obtained from reference TRBV7-9 and TRBJ1-3, is as follows: DTGVSQNPRHKITKRGQNVTFRCDPISEHNRLYWYRQTLGQGPEFLTYFQNEAQLEKSRLLSDRFSAERPKGSFSTLEIQRTEQGDSAMYLCASSPRTWASGNTIYFGEGSWLTVV.

This sequence joins TRBV4-1 and TRBJ2-7; D uncertain. Germline V gene sequence: CDR1 MGHRA, CDR2 YSYEKL. V gave up 3 bases and J gave up 2 bases, with 14 bases separating them. The CDR3 is 15 residues long. The CDR3 sequence is CASSQSPDGTYEQYF. The CDR3 bases are TGCGCCAGCAGCCAGTCTCCCGACGGAACCTACGAGCAGTACTTC.

The rearrangement joins TRBV5-5 to TRBJ1-5; TRBD1 matches at 7 bases. CDR1 and CDR2 (germline): SGHKS, YYEKEE (reference sequence). The CDR3 spans 14 residues. Unmatched junction bases numbered 6, after V lost 4 bases and J lost 5 bases. CDR3 in amino acids: CASSLGQLYQPQHF. The CDR3 region has the DNA TGTGCCAGCAGCCTGGGACAGCTCTATCAGCCCCAGCATTTT. The complete variable domain, with remaining parts taken from reference TRBV5-5 and TRBJ1-5, reads DAGVTQSPTHLIKTRGQQVTLRCSPISGHKSVSWYQQVLGQGPQFIFQYYEKEERGRGNFPDRFSARQFPNYSSELNVNALLLGDSALYLCASSLGQLYQPQHFGDGTRLSIL.